Described below is a single T cell receptor (beta chain) sequence and its context. These data originate in a study of blood T cell repertoires in COVID-19. The CDR3 is made up of 11 amino acids. Germline CDR1 is SEHNR and CDR2 is FQNEAQ (reference sequence). Deletions cut 8 bases from V and 2 bases from J, with 5 bases between. The table came from immunoSEQ multiplex PCR; TCRdb's copy has only in-frame clones and leaves some out. The data hold roughly 23,000 clones, with 90% to 95% observed a single time. This clonotype was obtained from a woman in her 50s with active COVID-19. V usage is TRBV7-9 and J usage is TRBJ2-3; D not resolved. Sequenced: peripheral blood. The CDR3 spells CASGHTDTQYF. The CDR3 DNA follows: TGTGCCAGCGGCCACACAGATACGCAGTATTTT.